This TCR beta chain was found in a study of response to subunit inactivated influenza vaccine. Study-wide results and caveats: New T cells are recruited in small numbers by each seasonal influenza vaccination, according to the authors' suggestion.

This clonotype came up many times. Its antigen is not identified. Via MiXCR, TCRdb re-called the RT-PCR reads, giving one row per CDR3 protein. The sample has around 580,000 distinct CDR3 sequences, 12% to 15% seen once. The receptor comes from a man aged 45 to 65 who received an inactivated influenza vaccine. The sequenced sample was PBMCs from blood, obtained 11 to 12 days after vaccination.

The CDR3 protein is CASSETGFYSPLHF. The CDR3, as DNA: TGTGCCAGCAGCGAGACAGGTTTTTATTCACCCCTCCACTTT. The gene calls are TRBV9 and TRBJ1-6; tentative D call: TRBD1 (6 bases). The V end lost 3 bases, the J end lost 8 bases, and 12 bases lay between the germline ends. From germline, CDR1 is SGDLS and CDR2 YYNGEE. This CDR3 is 14 amino acids long.